This T cell receptor beta chain was recovered during a study of cytotoxic CD8 clonotypes in ibrutinib-treated CLL. Findings of the study overall: Exceeding age-matched healthy donors, baseline clonality also tracked the counts of circulating CD8+ T cells.

Only one count was recorded for this clone. What it recognizes is unknown. Investigators sought sequencing depths of between 1 in 200,000 and 1 in 1 million T cells. The method was immunoSEQ multiplex PCR; TCRdb's version includes in-frame clones alone and lacks a portion of them. The sample has tens of thousands of clones, approximately 75% seen once. From germline, CDR1 is MDHEN and CDR2 SYDVKM. The junction had 4 bases not matched to a gene; V was cut back by 5 bases and J by 3 bases. The CDR3 contains 14 residues. The chain joins TRBV28 to TRBJ1-5, with 7 bases identical to TRBD1. The starting material was PBMCs, obtained after 12 months of ibrutinib treatment. The sequence was obtained from a human donor with chronic lymphocytic leukemia. The CDR3 nucleotides read TGTGCCAGCAGTCCGGGACAGAACAATCAGCCCCAGCATTTT. Protein sequence: CASSPGQNNQPQHF. The full variable domain, with the rest looked up from reference TRBV28 and TRBJ1-5, is DVKVTQSSRYLVKRTGEKVFLECVQDMDHENMFWYRQDPGLGLRLIYFSYDVKMKEKGDIPEGYSVSREKKERFSLILESASTNQTSMYLCASSPGQNNQPQHFGDGTRLSIL.